This T cell receptor (beta chain) came from a study of blood T cell repertoires in COVID-19. The wider study: Samples representing acute and convalescent COVID-19 were sourced from the United States, Italy and Spain. The cDNA or gDNA used as material had been derived from T cells, B-cell-depleted T cells, or PBMCs.

Original data processing: Amplification with reference gene primers provided the estimates of nucleated cell counts. Produced via immunoSEQ multiplex PCR; TCRdb's table is partial and in-frame only. V, J and clone size are those of that table, while D and trimming were read from the DNA. The table lists under 250,000 clones, around 81% of them singletons. The CDR3 sequence is 15 residues long. CDR1 and CDR2 (germline): MNHEY, SVGAGI. V lost 0 bases, J lost 0 bases, and 8 bases lay in between. The receptor's source is a man aged 45 to 65 with active or convalescent COVID-19. The J gene is TRBJ1-1, the V gene TRBV6-5; unclear D gene. The sample consisted of peripheral blood. CDR3 loop: CASSYSSSLNTEAFF. In DNA form, the CDR3 reads TGTGCCAGCAGTTACTCCAGTTCCCTGAACACTGAAGCTTTCTTT.